This T cell receptor (beta chain) comes out of a study of shared clonotypes between healthy human individuals. On the study more broadly: A donor's plate count was three for CD4 naive and three for CD4 memory; CD8 naive had two and CD8 memory one. General study findings and limits: Researchers found naive subsets generally carried larger estimated richness than memory subsets. Clonotypes shared by all four sorted-subset donors had higher generation probabilities than non-shared clonotypes.

Only CD45RO-negative cells positively selected for CCR7 counted as naive CD8 cells, so terminally differentiated effector memory CD45RA+ cells were excluded. On this clone itself: Its antigen remains unknown.

The authors' processing: ImmunoSEQ only sent back junction sequences with no quality scores, so filtering was done differently. Repertoires were generated with immunoSEQ multiplex PCR, while TCRdb's copy carries only in-frame clones and drops some. The DNA was the basis for D and trimming; V, J and clone size are from that table. Of about 2 million clones in the sample, approximately 94% were seen once. The source material was naive CD8+ T cells sorted from blood. The TCR was taken from a man aged 18 to 30 in good health.

CDR3 region: CASSFQGGPYEQYF. CDR3 in DNA: TGTGCCAGCAGCTTTCAGGGGGGGCCCTACGAGCAGTACTTC. The chain is built from TRBV5-4 and TRBJ2-7; TRBD1 or TRBD2 may be the D gene (7 bases each). Germline V gene lookup returns CDR1 SGHNT and CDR2 YYREEE (reference sequence). Trimming removed 2 bases from V and 2 bases from J, with 11 bases in between. The CDR3 runs to 14 residues.